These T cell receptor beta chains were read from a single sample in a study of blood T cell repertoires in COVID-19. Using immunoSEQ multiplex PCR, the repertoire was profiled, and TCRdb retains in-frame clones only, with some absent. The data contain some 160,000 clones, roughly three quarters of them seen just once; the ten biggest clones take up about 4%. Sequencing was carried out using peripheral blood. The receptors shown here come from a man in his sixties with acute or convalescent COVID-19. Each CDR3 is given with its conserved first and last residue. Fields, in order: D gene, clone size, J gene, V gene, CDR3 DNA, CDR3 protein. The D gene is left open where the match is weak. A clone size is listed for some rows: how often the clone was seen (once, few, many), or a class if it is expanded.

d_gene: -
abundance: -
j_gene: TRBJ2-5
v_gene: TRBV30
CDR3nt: TGTGCCTGGGGACAGCAAGAGACCCAGTACTTC
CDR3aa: CAWGQQETQYF

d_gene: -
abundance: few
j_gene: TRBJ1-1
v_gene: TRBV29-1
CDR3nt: TGCAGCGTTGACAAGGGACAAAGGGGAGCTTTCTTT
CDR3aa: CSVDKGQRGAFF

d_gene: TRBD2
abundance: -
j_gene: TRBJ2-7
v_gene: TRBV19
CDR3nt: TGTGCCAGCTCGGAGCGGGAGGTCGACGAGCAGTACTTC
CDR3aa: CASSEREVDEQYF

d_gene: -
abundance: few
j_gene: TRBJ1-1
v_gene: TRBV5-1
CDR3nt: TGCGCCAGCAGCTTGTATATGCGTGTGGACAGCTCGAACACTGAAGCTTTCTTT
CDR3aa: CASSLYMRVDSSNTEAFF

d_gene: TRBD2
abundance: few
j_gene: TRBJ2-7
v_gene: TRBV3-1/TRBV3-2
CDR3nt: TGTGCCAGCAGCCCGGGACTAGCGGGGTACGAGCAGTACTTC
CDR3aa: CASSPGLAGYEQYF

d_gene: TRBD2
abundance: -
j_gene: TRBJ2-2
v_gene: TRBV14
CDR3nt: TGTGCCAGCAGCCAAGATAAGAGGCTAGCGGGAGTATACACCGGGGAGCTGTTTTTT
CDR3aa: CASSQDKRLAGVYTGELFF

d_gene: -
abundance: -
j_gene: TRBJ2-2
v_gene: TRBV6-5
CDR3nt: TGTGCCAGCAACCGGGATGGGAACACCGGGGAGCTGTTTTTT
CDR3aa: CASNRDGNTGELFF

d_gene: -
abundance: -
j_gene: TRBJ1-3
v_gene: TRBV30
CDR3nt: TGTGCCTCTTCGCAGGCAAGCTCTGGAAACACCATATATTTT
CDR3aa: CASSQASSGNTIYF

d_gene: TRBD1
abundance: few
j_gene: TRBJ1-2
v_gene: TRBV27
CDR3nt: TGTGCCAGCAGTGAGGGGGCGCATGGCTACACCTTC
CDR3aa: CASSEGAHGYTF

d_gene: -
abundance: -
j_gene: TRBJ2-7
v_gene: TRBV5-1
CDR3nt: TGCGCCAGCAGCTTGGCCACGGGTGCGGCCTCCTCCTACGAGCAGTACTTC
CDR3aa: CASSLATGAASSYEQYF

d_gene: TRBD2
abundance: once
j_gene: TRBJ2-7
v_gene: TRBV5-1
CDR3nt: TGCGCCAGCAGCGAACTAGCGGGAACTTCCTACGAGCAGTACTTC
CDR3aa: CASSELAGTSYEQYF

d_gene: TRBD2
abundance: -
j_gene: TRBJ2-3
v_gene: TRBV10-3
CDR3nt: TGTGCCATCAGGAGCTCAGCGGGGAGGGGCACAGATACGCAGTATTTT
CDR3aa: CAIRSSAGRGTDTQYF

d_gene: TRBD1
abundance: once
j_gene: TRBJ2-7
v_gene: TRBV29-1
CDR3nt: TGCAGCGTTGACCCCCAGGGGGCCCACGAGCAGTACTTC
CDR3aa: CSVDPQGAHEQYF

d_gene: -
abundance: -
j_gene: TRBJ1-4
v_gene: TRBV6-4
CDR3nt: TGTGCCAGCAGTGAAGAAGTTTTTAGCGAAAAACTGTTTTTT
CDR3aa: CASSEEVFSEKLFF

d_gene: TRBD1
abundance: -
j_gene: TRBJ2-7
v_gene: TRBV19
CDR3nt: TGTGCCAGTAGCGCGACAGGGATCTACGAGCAGTACTTC
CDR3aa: CASSATGIYEQYF

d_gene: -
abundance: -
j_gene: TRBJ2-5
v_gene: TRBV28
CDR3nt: TGTGCCAGCAGTTCCCGGACAGCCATTCAAGAGACCCAGTACTTC
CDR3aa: CASSSRTAIQETQYF

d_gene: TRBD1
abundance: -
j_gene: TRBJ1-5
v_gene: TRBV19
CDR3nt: TGTGCCAGTAGTATCGGAACAGGGGACCAGCATTTT
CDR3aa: CASSIGTGDQHF

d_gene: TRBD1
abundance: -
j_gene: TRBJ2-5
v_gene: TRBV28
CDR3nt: TGTGCCAGCAGCCTGATACCACAGGGGACCGGAGAGACCCAGTACTTC
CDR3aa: CASSLIPQGTGETQYF

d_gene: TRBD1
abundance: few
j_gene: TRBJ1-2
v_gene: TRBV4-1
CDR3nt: TGCGCCAGCAGCCAAGGGGACAGACACACCTTC
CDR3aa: CASSQGDRHTF

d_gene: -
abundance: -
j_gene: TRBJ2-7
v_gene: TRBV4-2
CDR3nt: TGTGCCAGCAGCCAAGCGGAGACTCGCACCTACGAGCAGTACTTC
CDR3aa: CASSQAETRTYEQYF

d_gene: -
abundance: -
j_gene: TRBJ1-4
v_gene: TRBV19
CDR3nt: TGTGCCAGTAGTATCTCCAGAGGAGGGGAACTGTTTTTT
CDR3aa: CASSISRGGELFF

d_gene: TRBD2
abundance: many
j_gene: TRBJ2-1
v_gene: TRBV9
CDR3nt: TGTGCCAGCAGCGCCAGGTGGCTAGCGGGAGGAAGGTCCTACAATGAGCAGTTCTTC
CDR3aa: CASSARWLAGGRSYNEQFF

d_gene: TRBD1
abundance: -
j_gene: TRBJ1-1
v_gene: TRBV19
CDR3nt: TGTGCCAGTAGTACTGGGACAGGGTGGGTTTCTGAAGCTTTCTTT
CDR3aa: CASSTGTGWVSEAFF

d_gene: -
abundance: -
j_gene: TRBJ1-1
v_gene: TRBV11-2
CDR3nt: TGTGCCAGCAGAAACAGGGCTGGGAACACTGAAGCTTTCTTT
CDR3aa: CASRNRAGNTEAFF

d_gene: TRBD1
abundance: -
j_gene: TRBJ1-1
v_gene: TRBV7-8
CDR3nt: TGTGCCAGCAGCCTCCGGGACAGCTCCCGAGGCACTGAAGCTTTCTTT
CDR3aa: CASSLRDSSRGTEAFF

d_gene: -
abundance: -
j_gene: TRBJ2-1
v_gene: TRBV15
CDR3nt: TGTGCCACCAGCCCTTGGGGCGGGATATCCGAGCAGTTCTTC
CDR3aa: CATSPWGGISEQFF

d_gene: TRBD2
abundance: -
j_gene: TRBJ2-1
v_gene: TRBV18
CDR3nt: TGTGCCAGCTCAGGGCGGGAGGGCCACAATGAGCAGTTCTTC
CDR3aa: CASSGREGHNEQFF

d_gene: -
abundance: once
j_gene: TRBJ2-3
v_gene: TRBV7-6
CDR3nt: TGTGCCAGCAGCTTAGGTAGGGGGATGGATACGCAGTATTTT
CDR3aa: CASSLGRGMDTQYF

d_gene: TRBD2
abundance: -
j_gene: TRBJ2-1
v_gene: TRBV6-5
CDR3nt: TGTGCCAGCAGTCTCAGACTAGCTGCTGAGCAGTTCTTC
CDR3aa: CASSLRLAAEQFF

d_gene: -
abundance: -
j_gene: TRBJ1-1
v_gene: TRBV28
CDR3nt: TGTGCCAGCAGTTCGATTAAGAGGGGACAAACTGAAGCTTTCTTT
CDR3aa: CASSSIKRGQTEAFF

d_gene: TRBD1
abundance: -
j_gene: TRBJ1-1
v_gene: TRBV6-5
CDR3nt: TGTGCCAGCAGTTACCTAGGACAGGGGAACACTGAAGCTTTCTTT
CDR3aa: CASSYLGQGNTEAFF

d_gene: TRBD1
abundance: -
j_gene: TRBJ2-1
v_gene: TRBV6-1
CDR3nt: TGTGCCAGCAGTGAAAACCAGGGGGCTTACAATGAGCAGTTCTTC
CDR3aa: CASSENQGAYNEQFF

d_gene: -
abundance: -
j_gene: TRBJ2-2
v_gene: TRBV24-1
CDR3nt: TGTGCCACCAGTGATGCGGGACAGTACACCGGGGAGCTGTTTTTT
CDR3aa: CATSDAGQYTGELFF

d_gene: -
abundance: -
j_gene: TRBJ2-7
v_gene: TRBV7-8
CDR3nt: TGTGCCAGCAGCTCCAGGCTCTCCTACGAGCAGTACTTC
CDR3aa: CASSSRLSYEQYF

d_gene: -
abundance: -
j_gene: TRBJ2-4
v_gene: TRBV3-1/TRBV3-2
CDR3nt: TGTGCCAGCAGCCCCGGACAGCACCGCGCCAAAAACATTCAGTACTTC
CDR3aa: CASSPGQHRAKNIQYF